This paragraph covers one T cell receptor (beta chain) sequence. This clone has ten or more counts. Its antigen remains unidentified. There are no base qualities to consult, and no much larger clone falls within one base. This record comes from a study of PD-1 blockade in mismatch repair-deficient tumors (dated by TCRdb to the late 2010s). For the study in its entirety: Between late 2013 and late 2016, the trial enrolled approximately 86 consecutive patients with roughly eleven types of mismatch repair-deficient cancer, all of whom had received prior treatment and were progressing. Tumor-associated T cell clones were tracked in the peripheral blood of patients responding to PD-1 blockade by deep sequencing of TCR CDR3 regions. Results the study describes overall, beyond this receptor: Tumor-resident clones, often undetectable in blood before treatment, expanded rapidly after pembrolizumab and then contracted, generally before radiologic responses.

For every enrolled patient, mismatch repair deficiency was confirmed by either polymerase chain reaction or immunohistochemistry. A few patients who responded to pembrolizumab therapy underwent TCR sequencing. The phase II trial prospectively evaluated PD-1 blockade with pembrolizumab in advanced mismatch repair-deficient cancers, independent of tissue of origin. Peripheral blood T cell samples were collected serially, before PD-1 blockade began and at several time points afterward. Blood sampling time points were reported as weeks after the first dose of pembrolizumab. The library came from the immunoSEQ multiplex PCR assay. TCRdb mirrors the immuneACCESS table, restricted to in-frame sequences. Some clones are absent from its copies; in checked studies, under half trace to an unresolved V gene, and the reason for the others is unknown. The sample contains over 100,000 clones, about 83% of them found a single time. Of the sample, about 4.5% is held by the ten largest clones.

Spanning cysteine to phenylalanine, the CDR3 consists of 13 amino acids. Of all the DNA, just the CDR3 is kept, 39 bases in frame from base 1. Per the germline V gene, MNHNS is the CDR1 and SASEGT is the CDR2. Trimming costs V 2 bases and J 8 bases, and their ends lie 10 bases apart. The sample here was peripheral blood, taken roughly 13 months after starting pembrolizumab. The clonotype comes from an adult with mismatch repair-deficient cancer. The chain was built from TRBV6-1 and TRBJ2-1, with no reliable assignment of the D segment. The DNA sequence follows: TGTGCCAGCAGTGAATTCCCCAGCGATGAGCAGTTCTTC. This sequence encodes CASSEFPSDEQFF.